This TCR beta chain emerged from a study of shared clonotypes between healthy human individuals. Here immunoSEQ multiplex PCR was the method, and the copy in TCRdb shows in-frame clones only, minus some. Of 2,500,000 or so clones in the sample, roughly 93% are singletons; the top ten hold approximately 0.37%. This clone was picked up a small number of times. CDR3 size: 15 residues. The V end lost 4 bases, the J end lost 0 bases, and 10 bases lay between the germline ends. CDR1 is KGHSH and CDR2 is LQKENI in the germline V gene. The sequencing sample was made of naive CD4+ T cells from PBMCs. As to subset: CD45RA+ positively selected. This clonotype originated in a man between 18 and 29 years old in good health. Some clones in this sample may be carry-over from other donors' samples. The chain has TRBV18 and TRBJ1-3; perhaps TRBD1 as D (6 bases). The CDR3 spells CASSQWTASGNTIYF. CDR3 coding DNA: TGTGCCAGCTCACAATGGACAGCCTCTGGAAACACCATATATTTT.